Listed below are T cell receptor beta chains from one sample, sequenced in a study of T-cell reconstitution after alpha-beta-depleted transplantation in children. TCRdb redid the calling of the PCR reads with MiXCR, one entry per CDR3 protein. The sample lists fewer than 550,000 distinct CDR3 sequences, over 10% occurring once. Sequences were derived from PBMCs, mostly from graft donor cells, sampled 180 days after TCRalphabeta/CD19-depleted stem cell transplant. All receptors come from a female patient aged 2-9 years who had a stem cell transplant for aplastic anemia, so the T cells may come from the graft donor. CDR3s include the opening cysteine and the closing phenylalanine or tryptophan.

v_gene,CDR3aa
TRBV11-2,CASSSQGSYNEQFF
TRBV3-1,CASGSRTDSGNTIYF
TRBV20-1,CSASRDRAYNEQFF
TRBV7-2,CASSFHSAAPQHF
TRBV13,CASSFLAGGPSETQYF
TRBV27,CASSLRSRRAQYF
TRBV7-3,CASSLTGLAGGFSYNEQFF
TRBV3-1,CASSQGLAPNTGELFF
TRBV4-3,CASSQVVSGRGKNIQYF
TRBV15,CATSMQPTYSNQPQHF
TRBV10-3,CAINEGGYNEQFF
TRBV7-2,CASSSLLDSEQYF
TRBV28,CASNRVYQETQYF
TRBV29-1,CSVVKGTNTGELFF
TRBV7-9,CASSWTLSTDTQYF
TRBV12-3/TRBV12-4,CASSSRLDVYNEQFF
TRBV29-1,CSADSGRRDTQYF
TRBV5-5,CASSFPGHRMGETQYF
TRBV5-6,CASSGGLRRGQETQYF
TRBV5-8,CASSLEASGNTIYF
TRBV5-1,CASSPQAVNTEAFF
TRBV27,CASSPMGLAGGPVYGETQYF
TRBV20-1,CSVEIIAGELDTQYF